These 4 T cell receptor beta chains came from one sample sequenced in a study of T-cell reconstitution after alpha-beta-depleted transplantation in children. It was with unique molecular identifiers that the TCRbeta library was prepared. TCRdb called the PCR reads again in MiXCR, with one record for every CDR3 protein. This sample carries 200,000 or so distinct CDR3 sequences, about 7% of them seen once, and the ten largest clones take approximately 5.7%. Sequencing was performed on PBMCs, taken before TCRalphabeta/CD19-depleted stem cell transplant. All receptors derive from a boy aged 2-15 years with acute lymphoblastic leukemia, due to receive a stem cell transplant.

V is TRBV7-8 and J is TRBJ2-7; perhaps D is TRBD1 or TRBD2 (6 bases each). Germline V gives CDR1 SGHVS, CDR2 FQNEAQ. The V gene lost 0 bases and the J gene lost 3 bases, with 12 bases spanning the gap. This CDR3 has 15 amino acids. Here the CDR3 reads CASSLAGGPGYEQYF. The DNA for the CDR3 is TGTGCCAGCAGCTTAGCCGGGGGCCCCGGCTACGAGCAGTACTTC.

This clonotype has ten or more counts. The J gene is TRBJ2-3, the V gene TRBV28; 7 nucleotides agree with TRBD2. The CDR3 consists of 16 residues. Germline loops: CDR1 MDHEN, CDR2 SYDVKM. Trimming removed 5 bases from V and 7 bases from J; junction bases left unmatched: 15. The chain's CDR3 is CASSLPREGLGYTQYF. The CDR3 bases are TGTGCCAGCAGTCTCCCCAGGGAGGGCCTTGGATATACGCAGTATTTT.

Many counts were recorded for this clonotype. The V and J genes are TRBV20-1 and TRBJ1-2; perhaps TRBD1 as D (5 bases). Trimming cost V 0 bases and J 8 bases, with 16 bases left between them. Germline CDR1 is DFQATT and CDR2 is SNEGSKA (reference sequence). The length of the CDR3 is 14 residues. Here the CDR3 reads CSAREMDTLRGYTF. The CDR3 nucleotides read TGCAGTGCTAGAGAGATGGACACCTTAAGGGGCTACACCTTC.

This clonotype was detected only a few times. The chain uses TRBV7-9 and TRBJ1-2; 10 bases are shared with TRBD1. The length of the CDR3 is 17 residues. CDR1 SEHNR and CDR2 FQNEAQ come from the germline V gene (reference sequence). V trimming: 5 bases; J trimming: 6 bases; junction bases outside the gene matches: 15. The CDR3 DNA follows: TGTGCCAGCAGCCCGCGCGTTTCGACAGGGGGCCTAGATGGCTACACCTTC. It encodes CASSPRVSTGGLDGYTF.